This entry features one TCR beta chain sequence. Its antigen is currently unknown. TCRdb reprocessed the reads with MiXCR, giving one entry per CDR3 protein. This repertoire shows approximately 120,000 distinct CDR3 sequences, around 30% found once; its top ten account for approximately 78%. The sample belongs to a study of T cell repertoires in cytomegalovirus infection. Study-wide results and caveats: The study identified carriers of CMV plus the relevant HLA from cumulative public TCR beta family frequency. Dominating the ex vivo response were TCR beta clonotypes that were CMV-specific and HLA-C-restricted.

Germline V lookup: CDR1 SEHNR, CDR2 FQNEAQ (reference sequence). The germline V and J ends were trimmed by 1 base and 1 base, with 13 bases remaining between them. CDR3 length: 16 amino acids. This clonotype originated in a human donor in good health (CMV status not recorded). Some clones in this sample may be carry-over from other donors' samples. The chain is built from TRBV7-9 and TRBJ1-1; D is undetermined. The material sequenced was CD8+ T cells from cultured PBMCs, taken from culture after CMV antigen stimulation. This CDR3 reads CASSLGPAGQNTEAFF. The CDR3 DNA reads TGTGCCAGCAGCTTAGGGCCGGCGGGTCAGAACACTGAAGCTTTCTTT.